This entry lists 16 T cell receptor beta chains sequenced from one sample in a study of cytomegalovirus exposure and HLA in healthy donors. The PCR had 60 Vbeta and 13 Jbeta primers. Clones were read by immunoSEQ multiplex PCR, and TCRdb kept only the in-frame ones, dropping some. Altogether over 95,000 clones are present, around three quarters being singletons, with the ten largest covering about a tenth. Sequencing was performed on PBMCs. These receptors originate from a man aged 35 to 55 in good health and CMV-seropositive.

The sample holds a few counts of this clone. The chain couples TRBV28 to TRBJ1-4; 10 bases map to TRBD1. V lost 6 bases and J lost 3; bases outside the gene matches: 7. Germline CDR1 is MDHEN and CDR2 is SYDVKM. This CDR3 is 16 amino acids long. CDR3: CASSPGTGDANEKLFF. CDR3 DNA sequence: TGTGCCAGCAGCCCCGGGACAGGGGATGCTAATGAAAAACTGTTTTTT. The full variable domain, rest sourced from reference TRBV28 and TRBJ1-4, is DVKVTQSSRYLVKRTGEKVFLECVQDMDHENMFWYRQDPGLGLRLIYFSYDVKMKEKGDIPEGYSVSREKKERFSLILESASTNQTSMYLCASSPGTGDANEKLFFGSGTQLSVL.

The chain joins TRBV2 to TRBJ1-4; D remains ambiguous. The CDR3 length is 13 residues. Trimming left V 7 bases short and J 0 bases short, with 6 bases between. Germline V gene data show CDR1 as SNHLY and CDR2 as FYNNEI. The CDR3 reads CASMQATNEKLFF. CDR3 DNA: TGTGCCAGCATGCAGGCAACTAATGAAAAACTGTTTTTT.

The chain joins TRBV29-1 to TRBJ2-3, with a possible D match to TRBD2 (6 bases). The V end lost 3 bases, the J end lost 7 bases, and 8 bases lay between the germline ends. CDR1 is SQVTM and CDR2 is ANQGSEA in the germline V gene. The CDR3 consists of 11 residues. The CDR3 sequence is CSVDRDYTQYF. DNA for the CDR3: TGCAGCGTTGATCGGGACTATACGCAGTATTTT.

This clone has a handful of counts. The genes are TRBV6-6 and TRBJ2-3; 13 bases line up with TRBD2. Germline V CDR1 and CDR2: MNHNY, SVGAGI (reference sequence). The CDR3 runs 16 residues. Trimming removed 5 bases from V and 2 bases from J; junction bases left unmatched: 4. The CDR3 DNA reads TGTGCCAGCAGTCTGGGACTAGCGGGAAACACAGATACGCAGTATTTT. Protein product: CASSLGLAGNTDTQYF.

The CDR3 coding sequence is TGCGCCAGCAGCTTAGCGGGACTTGAAGCTTTCTTT. This sequence encodes CASSLAGLEAFF. The chain uses TRBV5-1 and TRBJ1-1; D might be TRBD1 (5 bases). V lost 2 bases and J lost 7, with 9 bases in between. The CDR3 has 12 residues. In germline, CDR1 is SGHRS, CDR2 YFSETQ. Filled out from reference TRBV5-1 and TRBJ1-1, the complete variable domain reads KAGVTQTPRYLIKTRGQQVTLSCSPISGHRSVSWYQQTPGQGLQFLFEYFSETQRNKGNFPGRFSGRQFSNSRSEMNVSTLELGDSALYLCASSLAGLEAFFGQGTRLTVV.

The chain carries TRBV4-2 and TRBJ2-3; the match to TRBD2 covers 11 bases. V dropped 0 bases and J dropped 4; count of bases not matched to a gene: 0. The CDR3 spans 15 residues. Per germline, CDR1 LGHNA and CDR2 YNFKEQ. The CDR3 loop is CASSQDSGGADTQYF. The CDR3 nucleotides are TGTGCCAGCAGCCAAGATAGCGGGGGGGCAGATACGCAGTATTTT.

The CDR3 is CASSPGTSGVLETQYF. CDR3 nucleotide sequence: TGTGCCAGTAGTCCCGGGACTAGCGGGGTCCTGGAGACCCAGTACTTC. The rearrangement joins TRBV19 to TRBJ2-5; 13 nucleotides agree with TRBD2. CDR3 size: 16 residues. CDR1 LNHDA and CDR2 SQIVND come from the germline V gene (reference sequence). The junction had 8 bases not matched to a gene; V was cut back by 5 bases and J by 5 bases.

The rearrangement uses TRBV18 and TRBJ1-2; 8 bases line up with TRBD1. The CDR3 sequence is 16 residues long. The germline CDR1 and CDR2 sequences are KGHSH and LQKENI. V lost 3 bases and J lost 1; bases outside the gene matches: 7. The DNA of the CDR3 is TGTGCCAGCTCACCCGCAGGGGGCGCATTTAACTATGGCTACACCTTC. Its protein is CASSPAGGAFNYGYTF.

The CDR3 DNA sequence: TGTGCCAGCAGCACGGACAGGGGGTACGAGCAGTACTTC. Translation: CASSTDRGYEQYF. J is TRBJ2-7 and V is TRBV9; 10 nucleotides line up with TRBD1. The CDR3 covers 13 residues. CDR1 SGDLS and CDR2 YYNGEE come from the germline V gene. V lost 4 bases, J lost 4 bases, and 2 bases stayed unmatched.

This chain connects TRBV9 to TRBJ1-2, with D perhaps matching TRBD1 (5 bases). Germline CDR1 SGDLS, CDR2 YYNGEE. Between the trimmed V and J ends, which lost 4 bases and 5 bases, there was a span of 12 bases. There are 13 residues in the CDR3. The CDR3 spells CASSSGGLYGYTF. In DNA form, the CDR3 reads TGTGCCAGCAGCTCTGGGGGGTTGTATGGCTACACCTTC.

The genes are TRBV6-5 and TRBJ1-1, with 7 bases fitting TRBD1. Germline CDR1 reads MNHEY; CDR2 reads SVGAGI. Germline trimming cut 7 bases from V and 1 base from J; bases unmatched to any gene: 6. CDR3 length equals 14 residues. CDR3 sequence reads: CASILDRANTEAFF. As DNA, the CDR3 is TGTGCCAGCATTCTCGACAGGGCGAACACTGAAGCTTTCTTT.

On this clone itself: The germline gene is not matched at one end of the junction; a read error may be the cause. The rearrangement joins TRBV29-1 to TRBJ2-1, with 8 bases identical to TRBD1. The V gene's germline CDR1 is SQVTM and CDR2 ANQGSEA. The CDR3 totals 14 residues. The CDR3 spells CSGRPGGSHNEQFF. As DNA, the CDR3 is TGCAGCGGGCGACCAGGGGGCTCCCACAATGAGCAGTTCTTC.

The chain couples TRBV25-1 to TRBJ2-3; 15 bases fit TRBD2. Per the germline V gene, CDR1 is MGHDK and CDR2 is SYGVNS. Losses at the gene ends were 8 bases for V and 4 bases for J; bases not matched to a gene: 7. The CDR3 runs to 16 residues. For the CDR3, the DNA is TGTGCCAGCCGACGGACTAGCGGGGGGGTTTCAGATACGCAGTATTTT. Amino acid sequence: CASRRTSGGVSDTQYF.

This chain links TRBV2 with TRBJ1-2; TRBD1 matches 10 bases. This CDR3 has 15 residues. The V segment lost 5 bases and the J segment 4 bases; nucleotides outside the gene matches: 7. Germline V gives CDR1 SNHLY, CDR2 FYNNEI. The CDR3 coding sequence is TGTGCCAGCAGTATTACCGGGACAGGGGCCTATGGCTACACCTTC. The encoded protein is CASSITGTGAYGYTF.

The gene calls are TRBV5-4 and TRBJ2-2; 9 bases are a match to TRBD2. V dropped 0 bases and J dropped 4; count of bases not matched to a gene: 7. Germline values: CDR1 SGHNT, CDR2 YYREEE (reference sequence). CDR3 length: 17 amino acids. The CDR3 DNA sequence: TGTGCCAGCAGCTTGGAGGCGGGGGGGCGCGGCACCGGGGAGCTGTTTTTT. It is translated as CASSLEAGGRGTGELFF.

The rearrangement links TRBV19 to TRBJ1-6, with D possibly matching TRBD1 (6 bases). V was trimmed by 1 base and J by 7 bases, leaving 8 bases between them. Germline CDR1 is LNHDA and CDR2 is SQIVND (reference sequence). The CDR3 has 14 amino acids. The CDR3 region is CASSIGTGNSPLHF. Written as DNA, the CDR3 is TGTGCCAGTAGTATAGGTACAGGGAATTCACCCCTCCACTTT.